Shown below are 29 T cell receptor beta chains from a single sample sequenced in a study of regulatory T cells in long-lasting Graves disease. The authors built TCR beta libraries using iRepertoire HTBI primers and Arm-PCR of CDR3 regions. TCRdb ran MiXCR on the multiplex PCR reads and lists one entry per CDR3 protein. The top ten hold over 15% of the sample, which has 400,000 to 500,000 distinct CDR3 sequences, 11% to 15% seen once. Stated time point: newly diagnosed GD, antithyroid drugs for less than 3 months. The authors made the TCR library using RNA they extracted from PBMCs. The same data also contributed to another study, on T cells in Graves' hyperthyroidism and ophthalmopathy.

The sequencing used peripheral blood mononuclear cells (PBMCs), collected at new diagnosis, from a patient treated with antithyroid drugs. Every receptor here comes from a woman aged 45-60 years with Graves disease.

This clonotype was picked up many times. CDR3: CSARDGTKGTYEQYF. The CDR3, as DNA: TGCAGTGCTAGAGATGGGACGAAGGGAACCTACGAGCAGTACTTC. The V and J genes are TRBV20-1 and TRBJ2-7; the D gene could be TRBD1 or TRBD2 (5 bases each). Germline CDR1 is DFQATT and CDR2 is SNEGSKA (reference sequence). The CDR3 has 15 residues. Trimming pared 0 bases from V and 2 bases from J, leaving 14 bases between.

In this sample, this clonotype turned up a few times. The chain joins TRBV30 to TRBJ1-2; 8 bases match TRBD1. The J segment lost 4 bases and the V segment lost 0 bases, leaving 7 bases of the junction unmatched. This CDR3 has 15 amino acids. CDR1 is GTSNPN and CDR2 is SVGIG in the germline V gene (reference sequence). CDR3 loop: CAWSVSTGAPYGYTF. The CDR3 DNA is TGTGCCTGGAGTGTTTCGACAGGGGCCCCCTATGGCTACACCTTC.

This clonotype was detected ten times or more. The chain joins TRBV2 to TRBJ2-7, with 8 bases fitting TRBD2. Germline CDR1 and CDR2: SNHLY and FYNNEI. Losses at the gene ends were 4 bases for V and 2 bases for J; bases not matched to a gene: 7. CDR3 length: 15 residues. The CDR3 spells CASSVPGTRTYEQYF. CDR3 coding DNA: TGTGCCAGCAGTGTCCCCGGGACTAGGACCTACGAGCAGTACTTC.

This clonotype was picked up many times. The chain links TRBV6-2 or TRBV6-3 to TRBJ2-7; D not resolved. The germline V gene encodes CDR1 MNHEY and CDR2 SVGEGT. This CDR3 contains 11 residues. Trimming shortened V by 3 bases and J by 5 bases, and 5 bases separated the two germline ends. The CDR3 sequence: CASSYEHEQYF. The CDR3 DNA follows: TGTGCCAGCAGTTATGAACACGAGCAGTACTTC.

This clonotype was detected only a few times. The V call is TRBV9, the J call TRBJ2-3; D remains ambiguous. This CDR3 region has 14 residues. The V and J ends lost 1 base and 2 bases respectively, with 8 bases between them. CDR1 is SGDLS and CDR2 is YYNGEE in the germline V gene. CDR3 coding DNA: TGTGCCAGCAGCGTAAGTTCCGTCACAGATACGCAGTATTTT. Translated, it gives CASSVSSVTDTQYF.

This rearrangement joins TRBV28 to TRBJ2-3, with TRBD2 matching 8 bases. Germline CDR1 MDHEN, CDR2 SYDVKM. V lost 7 bases to trimming and J lost 5 bases; unmatched junction nucleotides: 11. The CDR3 covers 15 residues. The CDR3 DNA follows: TGTGCCAGCACTGATTCCGGGAGGGAGATAGATACGCAGTATTTT. Its translation: CASTDSGREIDTQYF.

In this sample, this clonotype turned up a few times. This chain joins TRBV28 and TRBJ1-2; the D gene is possibly TRBD1 (6 bases). Trimming shortened V by 3 bases and J by 4 bases, and 18 bases separated the two germline ends. Germline V gene sequence: CDR1 MDHEN, CDR2 SYDVKM. This CDR3 contains 16 residues. CDR3 loop: CASSLGSGAGGYGYTF. CDR3 sequence (DNA): TGTGCCAGCAGTTTGGGTTCAGGGGCAGGCGGCTATGGCTACACCTTC.

V gene TRBV24-1 combines with J gene TRBJ2-2; no clear D. The CDR3 loop spans 16 amino acids. Germline V gene lookup returns CDR1 KGHDR and CDR2 SFDVKD. V lost 0 bases, J lost 3 bases, and 10 bases lay in between. DNA of the CDR3: TGTGCCACCAGTGATTTGGAAATAGCTGACACCGGGGAGCTGTTTTTT. Protein sequence: CATSDLEIADTGELFF.

The chain employs TRBV2 and TRBJ1-4; D is unclear. Germline V lookup: CDR1 SNHLY, CDR2 FYNNEI. CDR3 size: 12 residues. Trimming removed 10 bases from V and 6 bases from J, with 12 bases in between. The CDR3 DNA sequence: TGTGCCACCGGTGGCTTAGATGAAAAACTGTTTTTT. This translates into CATGGLDEKLFF.

Worth noting for this clonotype: One base separates it from a far larger clone, so it is likely a read error. The genes are TRBV12-3 or TRBV12-4 and TRBJ2-5, with 10 bases lining up with TRBD2. TRBJ2-1 explains the end of the DNA better; the J call may be wrong. The CDR3 covers 15 residues. The CDR3 coding sequence is TGTGCCAGCAGTTTCCTAGCGGGAGAAGGTAATGAGCAGTTCTTC. It encodes CASSFLAGEGNEQFF.

This clonotype was seen a handful of times. The V gene is TRBV19, the J gene TRBJ2-7, with TRBD2 identical over 7 bases. This CDR3 spans 15 amino acids. Per germline, CDR1 LNHDA and CDR2 SQIVND (reference sequence). V lost 3 bases to trimming and J lost 0 bases; unmatched junction nucleotides: 5. The CDR3 sequence: CASSIGAGSSYEQYF. Written as DNA, the CDR3 is TGTGCCAGTAGTATCGGAGCGGGATCCTCCTACGAGCAGTACTTC.

This clonotype was counted ten times or more. The chain carries TRBV5-4 and TRBJ2-5; perhaps D is TRBD1 or TRBD2 (5 bases each). This CDR3 spans 13 amino acids. The germline CDR1 and CDR2 sequences are SGHNT and YYREEE (reference sequence). V shed 4 bases and J shed 4 bases, with 11 bases lying between them. In DNA, the CDR3 is TGTGCCAGCAGCGGGGACCCTGGAGAGACCCAGTACTTC. Its protein product is CASSGDPGETQYF.

The CDR3 protein is CAREAGTSAYNEQFF. The CDR3 DNA reads as TGTGCCAGGGAGGCCGGGACTAGCGCCTACAATGAGCAGTTCTTC. The chain joins TRBV2 to TRBJ2-1, with 10 bases identical to TRBD2. Losses at the gene ends were 9 bases for V and 2 bases for J; bases not matched to a gene: 7. Per germline, CDR1 SNHLY and CDR2 FYNNEI. This CDR3 spans 15 amino acids.

This clonotype was seen many times. V usage is TRBV7-9 and J usage is TRBJ2-1; the match to TRBD2 covers 12 bases. The germline gives CDR1 SEHNR, CDR2 FQNEAQ (reference sequence). This CDR3 region has 15 residues. With V trimmed by 1 base and J by 9 bases, 4 bases remained unmatched. The DNA of the CDR3 is TGTGCCAGCAGCTTAGGGACTAGCGGGATTATTGAGCAGTTCTTC. It specifies CASSLGTSGIIEQFF. The entire variable domain, with the rest obtained from reference TRBV7-9 and TRBJ2-1, is as follows: DTGVSQNPRHKITKRGQNVTFRCDPISEHNRLYWYRQTLGQGPEFLTYFQNEAQLEKSRLLSDRFSAERPKGSFSTLEIQRTEQGDSAMYLCASSLGTSGIIEQFFGPGTRLTVL.

The rearrangement links TRBV14 to TRBJ2-3, with D perhaps TRBD1 (6 bases). The CDR3 extends over 15 amino acids. Germline-derived CDR1 and CDR2 are SGHDN and FVKESK. V shed 3 bases and J shed 2 bases, with 12 bases lying between them. The CDR3 coding sequence is TGTGCCAGCAGCCAGCGGCAGGGGTTCACAGATACGCAGTATTTT. Translation gives CASSQRQGFTDTQYF.

The chain is built from TRBV5-6 and TRBJ2-2, with 9 bases lining up with TRBD2. V gave up 8 bases and J gave up 5 bases; unmatched junction bases: 16. Germline lookup yields CDR1 SGHDT and CDR2 YYEEEE. The CDR3 has 17 residues. The DNA for the CDR3 is TGTGCCAGGAGTTTTGAGGATAGCGGGAGTTATACCGGGGAGCTGTTTTTT. Protein sequence: CARSFEDSGSYTGELFF.

About this clonotype itself: It may be a read error: a sequence one base away is much more abundant. The genes are TRBV7-9 and TRBJ1-5, with a possible D match to TRBD1 (6 bases). This CDR3 is built from 13 residues. The V gene's germline CDR1 is SEHNR and CDR2 FQNEAQ (reference sequence). Here the CDR3 reads CANSPSGGQPQHF. The CDR3 nucleotides are TGTGCCAACAGCCCGTCGGGGGGCCAGCCCCAGCATTTT.

The table lists this clonotype with many counts. DNA for the CDR3: TGTGCCAGCAGCCAAGGGGTTGAGGGTTACGAGCAGTACTTC. Translation gives CASSQGVEGYEQYF. The chain recombines TRBV3-1 with TRBJ2-7; D might be TRBD2 (5 bases). The germline V and J ends were trimmed by 1 base and 4 bases, with 11 bases remaining between them. Germline V gene data show CDR1 as LGHDT and CDR2 as YNNKEL (reference sequence). This CDR3 is built from 14 residues.

V and J are TRBV6-2 or TRBV6-3 and TRBJ1-5; D is uncertain. Germline V CDR1 and CDR2: MNHEY, SVGEGT. With 0 bases removed from V and 9 bases from J, the gap between germline ends came to 9 bases. The CDR3 has 13 residues. CDR3 DNA: TGTGCCAGCAGTTACTCGAAGGTTCGGCCCCAGCATTTT. Translated, it gives CASSYSKVRPQHF.

This chain uses TRBV9 with TRBJ1-6; D gene unclear. Trimming stripped 7 bases from V and 10 bases from J, with 18 bases between. The V gene's germline CDR1 is SGDLS and CDR2 YYNGEE. There are 14 residues in the CDR3. The CDR3 sequence: CASPRRGLGSPLHF. CDR3 sequence (DNA): TGTGCCAGCCCTAGAAGAGGCCTCGGGTCACCCCTCCACTTT.

Many counts were recorded for this clonotype. The rearrangement uses TRBV11-2 and TRBJ1-1; tentative D call: TRBD1 (5 bases). Trimming removed 5 bases at V and 5 bases at J, with 12 bases between. Germline V gene sequence: CDR1 SGHAT, CDR2 FQNNGV. The CDR3 sequence is 13 residues long. The CDR3 nucleotides are TGTGCCAGCAGCCGTGGGGGTGAAACTGAAGCTTTCTTT. Protein: CASSRGGETEAFF.

Many counts were recorded for this clonotype. The V gene is TRBV27, the J gene TRBJ2-1; 16 bases fit TRBD2. The CDR3 loop spans 17 amino acids. CDR1 and CDR2 (germline): MNHEY, SMNVEV (reference sequence). Trimming took 2 bases from V and 7 from J; bases not matched to a gene: 5. CDR3 sequence: CASSLLGLAGGPNEQFF. CDR3 sequence (DNA): TGTGCCAGCAGTTTACTGGGACTAGCGGGAGGGCCTAATGAGCAGTTCTTC.

This clonotype was counted many times. The genes are TRBV6-1 and TRBJ2-2, with D possibly being TRBD2 (5 bases). The CDR3 covers 14 residues. The germline V and J ends were trimmed by 7 bases and 0 bases, with 9 bases remaining between them. Germline-derived CDR1 and CDR2 are MNHNS and SASEGT. The CDR3 DNA reads TGTGCCAGCAACCAGCGGACGAACACCGGGGAGCTGTTTTTT. As protein: CASNQRTNTGELFF.

This clonotype has at least ten counts. The chain has TRBV28 and TRBJ2-7; TRBD1 might be the D (6 bases). The CDR3 length is 14 residues. Germline V gene sequence: CDR1 MDHEN, CDR2 SYDVKM. The V end lost 4 bases, the J end lost 1 base, and 11 bases lay between the germline ends. The CDR3 nucleotides are TGTGCCAGCAGTTCGCCAGGGGAGTCCTACGAGCAGTACTTC. Protein: CASSSPGESYEQYF.

The table lists this clonotype with a few counts. The chain joins TRBV25-1 to TRBJ1-2; D unresolved. The CDR3 loop spans 14 amino acids. Germline loops: CDR1 MGHDK, CDR2 SYGVNS. Trimming shortened V by 8 bases and J by 1 base, and 14 bases separated the two germline ends. The CDR3 nucleotides are TGTGCCAGCGACGGCTCCGAACATAACTATGGCTACACCTTC. It yields the protein CASDGSEHNYGYTF.

This clonotype was found a few times. Here the CDR3 reads CASSPWTGGDGEQFF. CDR3 nucleotide sequence: TGTGCCAGCTCACCTTGGACAGGGGGAGATGGTGAGCAGTTCTTC. The genes are TRBV18 and TRBJ2-1, with TRBD1 matching over 10 bases. This CDR3 region has 15 residues. V dropped 3 bases and J dropped 9; count of bases not matched to a gene: 8. CDR1 is KGHSH and CDR2 is LQKENI in the germline V gene.

The table lists this clonotype with many counts. The chain uses TRBV28 and TRBJ2-7; either TRBD1 or TRBD2 may supply D (5 bases each). The germline CDR1 and CDR2 sequences are MDHEN and SYDVKM. Trimming left V 2 bases short and J 7 bases short, with 12 bases between. CDR3 length: 13 residues. The CDR3 DNA reads as TGTGCCAGCAGTTTAGGGACCCGGAGGGAGCAGTACTTC. Its translation: CASSLGTRREQYF.

This clonotype was seen more than once but under ten times. The rearrangement joins TRBV18 to TRBJ2-7; 7 nucleotides match TRBD1. CDR3 length: 13 residues. Looked up from germline, CDR1 is KGHSH and CDR2 is LQKENI. Trimming cost V 2 bases and J 5 bases; bases outside gene matches: 3. CDR3 DNA sequence: TGTGCCAGCTCACCAAACAGGGGAGACGAGCAGTACTTC. Protein product: CASSPNRGDEQYF.

This sequence joins TRBV4-2 and TRBJ2-7; 8 bases are shared with TRBD1. The CDR3 runs to 16 residues. V was pared by 3 bases and J by 2 bases, with 9 bases of the junction left unmatched. Germline V gene lookup returns CDR1 LGHNA and CDR2 YNFKEQ. CDR3 DNA sequence: TGTGCCAGCAGCCAGGTACCGGGACAGGACCCCTACGAGCAGTACTTC. Translation: CASSQVPGQDPYEQYF.